These T cell receptor beta chains were read from a single sample in a study of blood T cell repertoires in COVID-19. The data were produced by immunoSEQ multiplex PCR, yet TCRdb's version contains in-frame clones alone and is incomplete. Here the sample spans 200,000 to 250,000 clones, around 90% being singletons. Input material: PBMCs or T cells enriched from blood (not recorded which). These receptors all stem from a woman in her 30s with acute COVID-19. Each CDR3 is given with its conserved first and last residue. A D gene is named only where the DNA matches it firmly. Not every row has a clone size; where given, it reads once, few, many or a size class.

J gene: TRBJ1-1; clone size: .; V gene: TRBV4-1; D gene: .; CDR3 DNA: TGCGCCAGCAGCCAAGCAGGCACGAACACTGAAGCTTTCTTT; CDR3 protein: CASSQAGTNTEAFF
J gene: TRBJ2-7; clone size: .; V gene: TRBV7-2; D gene: TRBD2; CDR3 DNA: TGTGCCAGCAGCTTAGCTAGCGGGGCCCTCCACGAGCAGTACTTC; CDR3 protein: CASSLASGALHEQYF
J gene: TRBJ1-5; clone size: .; V gene: TRBV2; D gene: .; CDR3 DNA: TGTGCCAGCAGTCCATATCGGACAGCGAGCAATCAGCCCCAGCATTTT; CDR3 protein: CASSPYRTASNQPQHF
J gene: TRBJ1-3; clone size: .; V gene: TRBV5-8; D gene: .; CDR3 DNA: TGTGCCAGCAGCTCCCTCAGGCAGAGCTCTGGAAACACCATATATTTT; CDR3 protein: CASSSLRQSSGNTIYF
J gene: TRBJ1-4; clone size: many; V gene: TRBV15; D gene: .; CDR3 DNA: TGTGCCACCAGCAGAGATCGTAGCAGGGCTCGCGAAAAACTGTTTTTT; CDR3 protein: CATSRDRSRAREKLFF
J gene: TRBJ1-2; clone size: .; V gene: TRBV20-1; D gene: .; CDR3 DNA: TGCAGTGCTAGTGCAGGCCCGTATGGCTACACCTTC; CDR3 protein: CSASAGPYGYTF
J gene: TRBJ1-1; clone size: .; V gene: TRBV2; D gene: TRBD1; CDR3 DNA: TGTGCCAGCGGACGGACAGGGTCCCTCTCAAACACTGAAGCTTTCTTT; CDR3 protein: CASGRTGSLSNTEAFF
J gene: TRBJ2-2; clone size: many; V gene: TRBV25-1; D gene: TRBD2; CDR3 DNA: TGTGCCAGCAGTGGACTAGCGGGGGCCAACACCGGGGAGCTGTTTTTT; CDR3 protein: CASSGLAGANTGELFF
J gene: TRBJ1-5; clone size: .; V gene: TRBV29-1; D gene: .; CDR3 DNA: TGCAGCGTTGCTGTAGGAGGGTCCAATCAGCCCCAGCATTTT; CDR3 protein: CSVAVGGSNQPQHF
J gene: TRBJ1-2; clone size: .; V gene: TRBV6-2/TRBV6-3; D gene: TRBD1; CDR3 DNA: TGTGCCAGCAGTTACTCGACAGGGCGCTACACCTTC; CDR3 protein: CASSYSTGRYTF
J gene: TRBJ2-1; clone size: .; V gene: TRBV11-2; D gene: .; CDR3 DNA: TGTGCCAGCAGCTTAAGGGGGAGCGGTAACTACAATGAGCAGTTCTTC; CDR3 protein: CASSLRGSGNYNEQFF
J gene: TRBJ2-3; clone size: .; V gene: TRBV6-5; D gene: TRBD2; CDR3 DNA: TGTGCCAGCAGGGCCGGGACTATCACAGATACGCAGTATTTT; CDR3 protein: CASRAGTITDTQYF
J gene: TRBJ2-1; clone size: .; V gene: TRBV6-5; D gene: .; CDR3 DNA: TGTGCCAGCAAACCCTTGGGACTCATTGGTGAGCAGTTCTTC; CDR3 protein: CASKPLGLIGEQFF
J gene: TRBJ2-7; clone size: .; V gene: TRBV5-4; D gene: .; CDR3 DNA: TGTGCCAGCAGCTTGGCAAGCGGAGATCCTTACGAGCAGTACTTC; CDR3 protein: CASSLASGDPYEQYF
J gene: TRBJ1-1; clone size: few; V gene: TRBV25-1; D gene: TRBD1; CDR3 DNA: TGTGCCAGCACTTACCCCTGGACAGGCGCCGGGGTTTACCCTTTCTTT; CDR3 protein: CASTYPWTGAGVYPFF
J gene: TRBJ2-7; clone size: .; V gene: TRBV12-3/TRBV12-4; D gene: TRBD1; CDR3 DNA: TGTGCCAGCAGTTTAGGACAGGGACGCGAGCAGTACTTC; CDR3 protein: CASSLGQGREQYF
J gene: TRBJ1-1; clone size: once; V gene: TRBV29-1; D gene: .; CDR3 DNA: TGCAGCGTTGGAATAGGGGCTAACACTGAAGCTTTCTTT; CDR3 protein: CSVGIGANTEAFF
J gene: TRBJ2-1; clone size: .; V gene: TRBV19; D gene: TRBD1; CDR3 DNA: TGTGCCAGTAGTATAGGGGGGACAGGGACTCGCAATGAGCAGTTCTTC; CDR3 protein: CASSIGGTGTRNEQFF
J gene: TRBJ1-1; clone size: .; V gene: TRBV6-1; D gene: .; CDR3 DNA: TGTGCCAGCAGTGAAGGGATGGGGCATACTGAAGCTTTCTTT; CDR3 protein: CASSEGMGHTEAFF
J gene: TRBJ1-2; clone size: .; V gene: TRBV29-1; D gene: .; CDR3 DNA: TGCAGCGTTGAATCGCAGGGAACGTCTAGATATGGCTACACCTTC; CDR3 protein: CSVESQGTSRYGYTF
J gene: TRBJ1-1; clone size: .; V gene: TRBV5-1; D gene: .; CDR3 DNA: TGCGCCAGCAGCGAGAATCCAGGGCCCACTGAAGCTTTCTTT; CDR3 protein: CASSENPGPTEAFF
J gene: TRBJ1-1; clone size: .; V gene: TRBV14; D gene: .; CDR3 DNA: TGTGCCAGCAGCCGCTTCGGCGGGGGTGAAGCTTTCTTT; CDR3 protein: CASSRFGGGEAFF
J gene: TRBJ1-2; clone size: .; V gene: TRBV7-2; D gene: .; CDR3 DNA: TGTGCCAGCAGCTTAATCCGCGGAGAAATCTATGGCTACACCTTC; CDR3 protein: CASSLIRGEIYGYTF
J gene: TRBJ1-3; clone size: .; V gene: TRBV4-1; D gene: .; CDR3 DNA: TGCGCCAGCAGCCAGATAACAGGAGTCTCTGGAAACACCATATATTTT; CDR3 protein: CASSQITGVSGNTIYF
J gene: TRBJ2-5; clone size: .; V gene: TRBV6-5; D gene: .; CDR3 DNA: TGTGCCAGCAGTTACTCAAATAGAGAGACCCAGTACTTC; CDR3 protein: CASSYSNRETQYF
J gene: TRBJ1-2; clone size: .; V gene: TRBV10-2; D gene: .; CDR3 DNA: TGCGCCAGCAGTGAGATCGGGGGTACTAACTATGGCTACACCTTC; CDR3 protein: CASSEIGGTNYGYTF
J gene: TRBJ2-5; clone size: .; V gene: TRBV5-1; D gene: .; CDR3 DNA: TGCGCCAGCAGCTTTAGAGGCCCTCCCCAAGAGACCCAGTACTTC; CDR3 protein: CASSFRGPPQETQYF
J gene: TRBJ2-1; clone size: .; V gene: TRBV19; D gene: .; CDR3 DNA: TGTGCCAGTAGGGGTCAGGGTGCGAATGAGCAGTTCTTC; CDR3 protein: CASRGQGANEQFF
J gene: TRBJ1-2; clone size: .; V gene: TRBV12-3/TRBV12-4; D gene: .; CDR3 DNA: TGTGCCAGCAGTTTGGGCGGGCCCTATGGCTACACCTTC; CDR3 protein: CASSLGGPYGYTF
J gene: TRBJ2-3; clone size: .; V gene: TRBV2; D gene: .; CDR3 DNA: TGTGGAGGCCGGGGTCGGTCTAACGGGGTCAGAGATACGCAGTATTTT; CDR3 protein: CGGRGRSNGVRDTQYF
J gene: TRBJ1-2; clone size: .; V gene: TRBV12-3/TRBV12-4; D gene: .; CDR3 DNA: TGTGCCAGCATGAGGCAGAGAAAATATGGCTACACCTTC; CDR3 protein: CASMRQRKYGYTF
J gene: TRBJ2-7; clone size: .; V gene: TRBV29-1; D gene: TRBD1; CDR3 DNA: TGCAGCGTTGCTTGGCCGGGACAGGGGACCTACGAGCAGTACTTC; CDR3 protein: CSVAWPGQGTYEQYF
J gene: TRBJ1-6; clone size: once; V gene: TRBV18; D gene: .; CDR3 DNA: TGTGCCAGCTCACCACGACAGGAGAACTATAATTCACCCCTCCACTTT; CDR3 protein: CASSPRQENYNSPLHF
J gene: TRBJ1-1; clone size: .; V gene: TRBV18; D gene: .; CDR3 DNA: TGTGCCAGCTCACCACCGGGACTTAACACTGAAGCTTTCTTT; CDR3 protein: CASSPPGLNTEAFF
J gene: TRBJ1-1; clone size: few; V gene: TRBV6-5; D gene: TRBD1; CDR3 DNA: TGTGCCAGCAGTTACTCTACAGGGGACACTGAAGCTTTCTTT; CDR3 protein: CASSYSTGDTEAFF
J gene: TRBJ2-1; clone size: .; V gene: TRBV27; D gene: .; CDR3 DNA: TGTGCCAGCAGTTTATCACAACCGGGACTGCAAGTGGAGCAGTTCTTC; CDR3 protein: CASSLSQPGLQVEQFF
J gene: TRBJ1-5; clone size: .; V gene: TRBV27; D gene: .; CDR3 DNA: TGTGCCAGCAGCCCAGGTCGCCCAGGGATGAGTCAGCCCCAGCATTTT; CDR3 protein: CASSPGRPGMSQPQHF